One and the same sample provided the 23 T cell receptor beta chains below, sequenced in a study of Ad26.COV2.S vaccination and SARS-CoV-2 variants. Treatment given: around 19 received Ad26.COV2.S at low or high dose, single or two shots; five or six received placebo; per-sample allocation not given. Sampling was done on day 63 after the first vaccine or placebo injection. TCRdb keeps only in-frame clones here, not all; method: immunoSEQ multiplex PCR. The table records 350,000 to 500,000 clones, roughly 87% of them present only once. The sample consisted of peripheral blood, taken in a trial of Ad26.COV2.S vaccine versus placebo. The receptors originated from a person aged 18 to 59 who received the Ad26.COV2.S COVID-19 vaccine or a placebo.

The V and J genes are TRBV11-1 and TRBJ1-1, with D perhaps TRBD1 (6 bases). The CDR3 spans 15 residues. With 6 bases removed from V and 5 bases from J, the gap between germline ends came to 19 bases. Per the germline V gene, CDR1 is SGHAT and CDR2 is FQDESV (reference sequence). This CDR3 reads CASSPSLQGHTEAFF. For the CDR3, the DNA is TGTGCCAGCAGTCCCTCATTACAGGGACATACTGAAGCTTTCTTT.

The J gene is TRBJ1-3, the V gene TRBV7-4; weak D call: TRBD1 (5 bases). The CDR3 length is 16 residues. From germline, CDR1 is SGHVT and CDR2 SQSDAQ. Trimming left V 5 bases short and J 3 bases short, with 17 bases between. CDR3: CASSPGVRGFGNTIYF. CDR3 nucleotides: TGTGCCAGCAGCCCGGGGGTCCGGGGGTTTGGAAACACCATATATTTT.

CDR3 DNA sequence: TGTGCCAGCACCCCGGACAGGACCTTGGGCACTGAAGCTTTCTTT. Translating it yields CASTPDRTLGTEAFF. The rearrangement uses TRBV28 and TRBJ1-1; 7 bases line up with TRBD1. The J segment lost 4 bases and the V segment lost 7 bases, leaving 12 bases of the junction unmatched. Germline V gives CDR1 MDHEN, CDR2 SYDVKM. The CDR3 length is 15 residues.

The sample holds a few counts of this clone. V gene TRBV4-2 combines with J gene TRBJ1-5, with 8 bases fitting TRBD1. The CDR3 is 16 residues long. Per the germline V gene, CDR1 is LGHNA and CDR2 is YNFKEQ. The V gene end was trimmed by 0 bases and the J gene end by 2 bases; junction bases not matched to a gene: 3. CDR3 sequence (DNA): TGTGCCAGCAGCCAAGATATGGGACAGGGCAATCAGCCCCAGCATTTT. Protein: CASSQDMGQGNQPQHF.

The rearrangement joins TRBV4-2 to TRBJ2-3, with D perhaps assigned TRBD1 or TRBD2 (5 bases each). CDR1 is LGHNA, CDR2 YNFKEQ, per germline. V gave up 4 bases and J gave up 5 bases, with 13 bases separating them. The CDR3 is made up of 14 amino acids. In DNA, the CDR3 is TGTGCCAGCAGCCGATCAGCAGGGAGAGATACGCAGTATTTT. Encoded protein: CASSRSAGRDTQYF.

The chain joins TRBV7-8 to TRBJ2-1; 9 bases match TRBD2. The trim removed 3 bases at V and 0 bases at J, leaving 9 bases unmatched. The CDR3 has 18 residues. From germline, CDR1 is SGHVS and CDR2 FQNEAQ. CDR3: CASSFGSGSSGSYNEQFF. CDR3 nucleotide sequence: TGTGCCAGCAGCTTCGGTAGCGGGAGTTCGGGCTCCTACAATGAGCAGTTCTTC.

The chain couples TRBV7-9 to TRBJ1-1; tentative D call: TRBD1 (5 bases). The CDR3 loop spans 13 amino acids. Germline V gene sequence: CDR1 SEHNR, CDR2 FQNEAQ (reference sequence). Trimming cost V 4 bases and J 5 bases, with 11 bases left between them. CDR3 sequence reads: CASSSEGETEAFF. In nucleotides, the CDR3 is TGTGCCAGCAGCTCTGAAGGGGAAACTGAAGCTTTCTTT.

This chain's CDR3 is CAISDGQNPYEQYF. In DNA form, the CDR3 reads TGTGCCATCAGTGACGGGCAGAACCCCTACGAGCAGTACTTC. This sequence joins TRBV10-3 and TRBJ2-7; D call uncertain. CDR1 ENHRY and CDR2 SYGVKD come from the germline V gene. CDR3 length equals 14 residues. V shed 3 bases and J shed 2 bases, with 11 bases lying between them.

V gene TRBV5-4 combines with J gene TRBJ2-7; possibly TRBD2 for D (5 bases). Germline assignment: CDR1 SGHNT and CDR2 YYREEE (reference sequence). The CDR3 runs 14 residues. Trimming pared 0 bases from V and 0 bases from J, leaving 7 bases between. This chain's CDR3 is CASSLAGISYEQYF. The CDR3, as DNA: TGTGCCAGCAGCTTGGCCGGGATCTCCTACGAGCAGTACTTC.

V usage is TRBV18 and J usage is TRBJ2-7; 8 bases are a match to TRBD1. The CDR3 contains 15 residues. The trim removed 6 bases at V and 1 base at J, leaving 8 bases unmatched. In germline, CDR1 is KGHSH, CDR2 LQKENI. The CDR3 nucleotides read TGTGCCAGCTCGCCCGGGACAGGTGGGTCCTACGAGCAGTACTTC. This codes for CASSPGTGGSYEQYF.

This clone was counted once. The chain has TRBV5-1 and TRBJ2-2, with TRBD1 matching 7 bases. The CDR3 has 14 amino acids. J was trimmed by 8 bases and V by 3 bases; bases with no gene match: 7. Germline V gene sequence: CDR1 SGHRS, CDR2 YFSETQ. The chain's CDR3 is CASSWGTDGGELFF. The CDR3 nucleotides are TGCGCCAGCAGCTGGGGGACAGATGGAGGGGAGCTGTTTTTT.

The rearrangement links TRBV25-1 to TRBJ2-3; D possibly corresponds to TRBD2 (6 bases). V was shortened by 6 bases and J by 5 bases, with 15 bases between the two germline ends. In germline, CDR1 is MGHDK, CDR2 SYGVNS. The CDR3 consists of 14 residues. The CDR3 DNA reads as TGTGCCAGCAGCCGTGGGGGGAGCCAAGATACGCAGTATTTT. Translating gives CASSRGGSQDTQYF.

This sequence joins TRBV3-1 (or the pseudogene TRBV3-2) and TRBJ1-2, with 9 bases identical to TRBD1. The CDR3 covers 15 residues. Trimming took 5 bases from V and 5 from J; bases not matched to a gene: 9. The germline V gene encodes CDR1 LGHDT and CDR2 YNNKEL (reference sequence). CDR3 bases: TGTGCCAGCAGCAGAGGGACAGGGAATGAATATGGCTACACCTTC. It specifies CASSRGTGNEYGYTF.

V usage is TRBV30 and J usage is TRBJ1-1; 7 bases fit TRBD1. The CDR3 spans 13 residues. Germline V gene sequence: CDR1 GTSNPN, CDR2 SVGIG (reference sequence). V gave up 3 bases and J gave up 10 bases; unmatched junction bases: 11. CDR3 loop: CAWSSGTVVSAFF. CDR3 in DNA: TGTGCCTGGAGCTCCGGGACAGTCGTATCAGCTTTCTTT.

The chain uses TRBV18 and TRBJ1-1, with 7 bases identical to TRBD1. Germline V CDR1 and CDR2: KGHSH, LQKENI. Germline trimming cut 5 bases from V and 0 bases from J; bases unmatched to any gene: 3. The CDR3 loop spans 14 amino acids. In nucleotides, the CDR3 is TGTGCCAGCTCATTGGGACAGCTGAACACTGAAGCTTTCTTT. This gives the protein CASSLGQLNTEAFF.

Remarks on this clone: In the same sample, other DNA sequences code for this CDR3. The chain joins TRBV5-4 to TRBJ2-2; D is unresolved. There are 12 residues in the CDR3. CDR1 is SGHNT, CDR2 YYREEE, per germline (reference sequence). Deletions cut 2 bases from V and 5 bases from J, with 4 bases between. CDR3 DNA: TGTGCCAGCAGCTTTGGTACCGGGGAGCTGTTTTTT. This codes for CASSFGTGELFF. The full variable domain, completed using reference TRBV5-4 and TRBJ2-2, is ETGVTQSPTHLIKTRGQQVTLRCSSQSGHNTVSWYQQALGQGPQFIFQYYREEENGRGNFPPRFSGLQFPNYSSELNVNALELDDSALYLCASSFGTGELFFGEGSRLTVL.

This clone has a handful of counts. This sample also contains other DNA sequences that code for the same CDR3. V and J are TRBV12-3 or TRBV12-4 and TRBJ2-5; D remains unclear. CDR3 length: 11 residues. With 2 bases removed from V and 5 bases from J, the gap between germline ends came to 3 bases. The CDR3 sequence is CASSLRETQYF. The CDR3 DNA reads as TGTGCCAGCAGTTTACGGGAGACCCAGTACTTC.

The V and J genes are TRBV7-2 and TRBJ1-2; 10 bases are a match to TRBD1. Trimming cost V 0 bases and J 2 bases; bases outside gene matches: 3. The CDR3 loop spans 16 amino acids. CDR1 and CDR2 (germline): SGHTA, FQGNSA. The CDR3 DNA sequence: TGTGCCAGCAGCTTAGCGCTGGGACAGGGGAACTATGGCTACACCTTC. Its translation: CASSLALGQGNYGYTF.

The chain carries TRBV7-9 and TRBJ1-6; D perhaps matches TRBD1 (6 bases). The ends were cut back, 3 bases at V and 0 bases at J, with 9 bases in the middle. The germline V gene encodes CDR1 SEHNR and CDR2 FQNEAQ (reference sequence). The CDR3 is 16 amino acids. CDR3 sequence: CASSFQDSSYNSPLHF. The CDR3 DNA is TGTGCCAGCAGCTTTCAGGACAGCTCCTATAATTCACCCCTCCACTTT.

The rearrangement uses TRBV7-9 and TRBJ2-7; TRBD1 agrees at 7 bases. V lost 3 bases and J lost 4; bases outside the gene matches: 21. This CDR3 spans 19 amino acids. Per germline, CDR1 SEHNR and CDR2 FQNEAQ (reference sequence). CDR3 nucleotides: TGTGCCAGCAGCTTTCGGACAGGACCGATACTTGGGCGCTTGTACGAGCAGTACTTC. Protein sequence: CASSFRTGPILGRLYEQYF.

DNA of the CDR3: TGTGCCAGCAGCCTGATTGGAGGAGGGGAGACCCAGTACTTC. Translated: CASSLIGGGETQYF. V gene TRBV5-4 combines with J gene TRBJ2-5, with D possibly being TRBD2 (6 bases). Germline CDR1 and CDR2: SGHNT and YYREEE (reference sequence). This CDR3 comprises 14 residues. The V and J ends lost 4 bases and 5 bases respectively, with 15 bases between them. Variable domain in full (rest from reference TRBV5-4 and TRBJ2-5): ETGVTQSPTHLIKTRGQQVTLRCSSQSGHNTVSWYQQALGQGPQFIFQYYREEENGRGNFPPRFSGLQFPNYSSELNVNALELDDSALYLCASSLIGGGETQYFGPGTRLLVL.

The chain carries TRBV5-1 and TRBJ2-7, with D possibly matching TRBD1 (7 bases). The V end was cut by 4 bases, the J end by 2 bases, with 13 bases between. The CDR3 spans 14 residues. Per germline, CDR1 SGHRS and CDR2 YFSETQ. The CDR3 here is CASSTRGTAYEQYF. The CDR3 nucleotides are TGCGCCAGCAGCACACGCGGGACAGCCTACGAGCAGTACTTC.

The chain joins TRBV7-8 to TRBJ2-3; D remains ambiguous. The CDR3 is 14 amino acids. Trimming pared 5 bases from V and 2 bases from J, leaving 11 bases between. CDR1 is SGHVS, CDR2 FQNEAQ, per germline. The CDR3 sequence is CASSLPGDTDTQYF. The CDR3 DNA reads TGTGCCAGCAGCCTCCCGGGTGACACAGATACGCAGTATTTT. Combining the CDR3 with reference TRBV7-8 and TRBJ2-3 gives the whole variable domain GAGVSQSPRYKVAKRGQDVALRCDPISGHVSLFWYQQALGQGPEFLTYFQNEAQLDKSGLPSDRFFAERPEGSVSTLKIQRTQQEDSAVYLCASSLPGDTDTQYFGPGTRLTVL.